These T cell receptor beta chains were read from a single sample in a study of blood T cells in healthy people across ages. TCRdb re-derived calls from the 5' RACE reads in MiXCR, one entry per CDR3 protein. The data hold 550,000 to 650,000 distinct CDR3 sequences, with less than 35% observed a single time. Sequences were obtained from blood. These receptors were obtained from an elderly woman in good health. CDR3s include the opening cysteine and the closing phenylalanine or tryptophan. D genes are given only for firm matches. Not every row has a clone size; where given, it reads once, few, many or a size class.

many,TRBV9,NA,TRBJ2-7,TGTGCCAGCAGCGTAGGTAACACCAACTACGAGCAGTACTTC,CASSVGNTNYEQYF
many,TRBV7-2,NA,TRBJ2-3,TGTGCCAGCAGCCACCTTAGAAGCGATTACACAGATACGCAGTATTTT,CASSHLRSDYTDTQYF
NA,TRBV2,NA,TRBJ2-2,TGTGCCAGCAGTAACAGACAGACCGGGGGGCTGTTTTTT,CASSNRQTGGLFF
NA,TRBV28,NA,TRBJ1-6,TGTGCCAGCAGCGGACCACAGTCACCCCTCCACTTT,CASSGPQSPLHF
many,TRBV5-6,NA,TRBJ2-3,TGTGCCAGCAGCTTGGCCGGTCTTGGGGGCGTAAGGACAGATACGCAGTATTTT,CASSLAGLGGVRTDTQYF
many,TRBV6-4,TRBD2,TRBJ2-7,TGTGCCAGCAGTGATCGAGCCGGGGGGGGCAATGAGCAGTACTTC,CASSDRAGGGNEQYF
many,TRBV6-5,TRBD2,TRBJ2-1,TGTGCCAGCAGTTTAGGCGGGGGGTTAGGCTCCTACAATGAGCAGTTCTTC,CASSLGGGLGSYNEQFF
many,TRBV20-1,NA,TRBJ2-5,TGCAGTGCTAGCACGGAGACCCAGTACTTC,CSASTETQYF
NA,TRBV3-1,NA,TRBJ2-7,TGTGCCAGCAGTTACTCGATAGCGGCGTCCTACGAGCAGTACTTC,CASSYSIAASYEQYF
many,TRBV20-1,TRBD2,TRBJ2-7,TGCAGTGCTAGTCCCGGGACTAGCGGAGAGGCCTACGAGCAGTACTTC,CSASPGTSGEAYEQYF
few,TRBV28,NA,TRBJ1-2,TGTGCCAGCACCCCTGGGGGATTGGGCTATGGCTACACCTTC,CASTPGGLGYGYTF
few,TRBV3-1,TRBD1,TRBJ1-5,TGTGCCAGCAGCCCCAGGACAGGGAACGATCAGCCCCAGCATTTT,CASSPRTGNDQPQHF
many,TRBV3-1,TRBD1,TRBJ2-5,TGTGCCAGCAGCCCGGGACAGGGGGCGAGCGAGACCCAGTACTTC,CASSPGQGASETQYF
many,TRBV24-1,NA,TRBJ2-1,TGTGCCGTAGGTCCCGGGTCCGGGAGTTTCGAGCAGTTCTTC,CAVGPGSGSFEQFF
NA,TRBV5-1,NA,TRBJ1-4,TGCGCCAGCAGCCCCGGGGGGGGGCGCGGTAATGAAAAACTGTTTTTT,CASSPGGGRGNEKLFF
few,TRBV7-2,TRBD2,TRBJ2-2,TGTGCCAGCAGCTCGAGCCCGGGCCCCGGGAGGACCGGGGAGCTGTTTTTT,CASSSSPGPGRTGELFF
NA,TRBV12-3/TRBV12-4,TRBD2,TRBJ2-1,TGTGCCAGCAGTTTCTGGACTAGCGGCTATGAGCAGTTCTTC,CASSFWTSGYEQFF
many,TRBV4-2,TRBD1,TRBJ2-5,TGTGCCAGCAGCCAGAGTTTCCGGACAGGGGCGTGGGAGACCCAGTACTTC,CASSQSFRTGAWETQYF
many,TRBV5-1,TRBD1,TRBJ1-1,TGCGCCAGCAGCGTGCCCCAAGACAGGGGTTGGGGGCCTGAAGCTTTCTTT,CASSVPQDRGWGPEAFF
NA,TRBV20-1,NA,TRBJ1-6,TGCAGTGCTAGAGATAGGATGGGGGCGGGTAATTCACCCCTCCACTTT,CSARDRMGAGNSPLHF
many,TRBV6-1,TRBD1,TRBJ2-3,TGTGCCACCAGGGGACAGGGGCCCGACACAGATACGCAGTATTTT,CATRGQGPDTDTQYF
many,TRBV6-2/TRBV6-3,NA,TRBJ2-5,TGTGCCAGCAGTTACATCCCAGGGGGGGACCCCCAAGAGACCCAGTACTTC,CASSYIPGGDPQETQYF
NA,TRBV20-1,NA,TRBJ1-5,TGCAGTGCTAGCCTGAAGGTAGGCCAGCCCCAGCATTTT,CSASLKVGQPQHF
few,TRBV7-2,NA,TRBJ2-3,TGTGCCAGCAGCTTAGGGGGTGCAGCAGGGACAGATACGCAGTATTTT,CASSLGGAAGTDTQYF
few,TRBV7-9,TRBD2,TRBJ2-7,TGTGCCAGCAGCTTCGCTAGCGGGGGACTACTTAACAATGAGCAGTACTTC,CASSFASGGLLNNEQYF
NA,TRBV15,TRBD2,TRBJ2-2,TGTGCCACCAGCAGAGGCGGGGGGGCGAGAACCGGGGAGCTGTTTTTT,CATSRGGGARTGELFF
NA,TRBV12-3/TRBV12-4,NA,TRBJ2-7,TGTGCCAGCAGTTTAAACCCCCCGATTGGGCGGCACTCCTACGAGCAGTACTTC,CASSLNPPIGRHSYEQYF
many,TRBV5-1,TRBD1,TRBJ2-3,TGCGCCAGCAGCTCCGGACAGGGCACGCAGTATTTT,CASSSGQGTQYF
many,TRBV7-2,NA,TRBJ2-1,TGTGCCAGCAGCCGAAAATTGATGTCGGGGACAAACAATGAGCAGTTCTTC,CASSRKLMSGTNNEQFF
NA,TRBV2,NA,TRBJ2-5,TGTGCCAGCAGTGAAGCTTCGAGCTCCAAGGAGACCCAGTACTTC,CASSEASSSKETQYF
NA,TRBV20-1,NA,TRBJ2-3,TGCAGTGCTAGAGTTTTGGCAGGGTCGTCAGATACGCAGTATTTT,CSARVLAGSSDTQYF
NA,TRBV21-1,NA,TRBJ2-2,TGTGCCAGCAGCAAAAGTAGCCTAGCGTGCAACACCGGGGAGCTGTTTTTT,CASSKSSLACNTGELFF
few,TRBV27,NA,TRBJ2-7,TGTGCCAGCAGTTTGTCCGTGGTGGGGGAGCAGTACTTC,CASSLSVVGEQYF
many,TRBV10-3,NA,TRBJ2-5,TGTGCCATCAGTGAGCAGATTACATACCAAGAGACCCAGTACTTC,CAISEQITYQETQYF
NA,TRBV25-1,NA,TRBJ1-2,TGTGCCAGCAGTGCCAGGGGCGGTTGGGGCTACACCTTC,CASSARGGWGYTF
few,TRBV29-1,TRBD2,TRBJ2-1,TGCAGCGTTGTAACCGCGGGGGGGCGCGAGCAGTTCTTC,CSVVTAGGREQFF
many,TRBV7-3,NA,TRBJ2-5,TGTGCCAGCAGCTCAGGGCCTAAGGAGACCCAGTACTTC,CASSSGPKETQYF
medium-sized,TRBV20-1,NA,TRBJ1-1,TGCAGTGCTAGAGATCGGGGACTCCCGAACACTGAAGCTTTCTTT,CSARDRGLPNTEAFF
many,TRBV7-2,NA,TRBJ1-1,TGTGCCAGCAGGGAAACGTCAGGGGTGAGTGAAGCTTTCTTT,CASRETSGVSEAFF
NA,TRBV20-1,NA,TRBJ1-6,TGCAGTGCTAGAGCGGGGGGCTCGGGCACCTATAATTCACCCCTCCACTTT,CSARAGGSGTYNSPLHF
NA,TRBV12-3/TRBV12-4,NA,TRBJ2-3,TGTGCCAGCAGTTTTGAAGTAGGCGCAGATATGCAGTATTTT,CASSFEVGADMQYF